This is a list of T cell receptor beta chains from one sample in a study of blood T cell repertoires in COVID-19. Method: immunoSEQ multiplex PCR; TCRdb's copy keeps in-frame clones and lacks some. The repertoire includes around 200,000 clones, around four fifths of them detected once, and roughly 6.1% sits in the top ten. Sequences were obtained from peripheral blood. These receptors all come from a woman between 40 and 50 years old with acute or convalescent COVID-19. Both conserved end residues are part of each CDR3. The D gene is left open where the match is weak. Rows give clone size only sometimes, using once, few, many, or a class for an expanded clone.

j_gene	abundance	v_gene	d_gene	CDR3nt	CDR3aa
TRBJ1-4	.	TRBV19	TRBD1	TGTGCCAGTAGTCCCTGGACAGGGGAAGAGGAAAAACTGTTTTTT	CASSPWTGEEEKLFF
TRBJ1-5	.	TRBV14	.	TGTGCCAGCAGCCAGGGACACCGCTCCGGGCCCCAGCATTTT	CASSQGHRSGPQHF
TRBJ2-1	.	TRBV11-2	TRBD2	TGTGCCAGCAGCTTAAGGACTAGCGCTTATATGGTGCAGTTCTTC	CASSLRTSAYMVQFF
TRBJ2-1	.	TRBV15	TRBD2	TGTGCCACCAGCAGAGTAGCCCTAGCGGGAGGCTCTAATGAGCAGTTCTTC	CATSRVALAGGSNEQFF
TRBJ1-2	.	TRBV6-1	.	TGTGCCAGCAGTGAAGACAGTACAGGGCGAGGCTACACCTTC	CASSEDSTGRGYTF
TRBJ1-1	.	TRBV28	TRBD1	TGTGCCAGCAGTTTAGGGACAGGGGACCCCCGAGGCACTGAAGCTTTCTTT	CASSLGTGDPRGTEAFF
TRBJ1-1	.	TRBV27	.	TGTGCCAGCAGTGTGACAGGAGCTAACACTGAAGCTTTCTTT	CASSVTGANTEAFF
TRBJ2-2	.	TRBV18	.	TGTGCCAGCTCCCCTGGCACCCTTCCCACCGGGGAGCTGTTTTTT	CASSPGTLPTGELFF
TRBJ1-2	.	TRBV20-1	.	TGCAGTGCTGGACAGAACTATGGCTACACCTTC	CSAGQNYGYTF
TRBJ2-5	.	TRBV7-9	.	TGTGCCAGCAGCTCCGGGGTGGGCAGCCTGAAAGAGACCCAGTACTTC	CASSSGVGSLKETQYF
TRBJ1-1	.	TRBV30	.	TGTGCCTGGAGGGAGGGGAACATGAACACTGAAGCTTTCTTT	CAWREGNMNTEAFF
TRBJ1-2	.	TRBV7-6	TRBD1	TGTGCCAGCAGCTCACCAGGGACAGTCTTCTATGGCTACACCTTC	CASSSPGTVFYGYTF
TRBJ2-7	once	TRBV15	TRBD2	TGTGCCACCTCCCCTCGGCGGGAGGGCCCCTACGAGCAGTACTTC	CATSPRREGPYEQYF
TRBJ1-1	few	TRBV11-3	.	TGTGCCAGCAGCCAGGGACACGAGAACACTGAAGCTTTCTTT	CASSQGHENTEAFF
TRBJ2-7	.	TRBV6-4	TRBD2	TGTGCCAGCAGCCCGATAGCGGGAGGTGGCGAGCAGTACTTC	CASSPIAGGGEQYF